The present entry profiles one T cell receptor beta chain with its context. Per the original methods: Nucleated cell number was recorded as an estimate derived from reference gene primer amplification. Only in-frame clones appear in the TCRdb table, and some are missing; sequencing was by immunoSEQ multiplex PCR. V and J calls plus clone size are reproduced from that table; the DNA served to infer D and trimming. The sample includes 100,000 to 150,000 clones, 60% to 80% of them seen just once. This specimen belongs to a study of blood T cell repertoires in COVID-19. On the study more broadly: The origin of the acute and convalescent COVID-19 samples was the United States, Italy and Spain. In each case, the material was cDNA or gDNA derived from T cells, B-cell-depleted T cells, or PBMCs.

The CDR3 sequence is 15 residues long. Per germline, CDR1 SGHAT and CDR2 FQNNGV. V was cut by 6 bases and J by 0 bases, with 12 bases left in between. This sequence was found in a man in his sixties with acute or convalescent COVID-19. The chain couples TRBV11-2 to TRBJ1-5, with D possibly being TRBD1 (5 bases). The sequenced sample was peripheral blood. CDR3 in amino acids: CASRFRENSNQPQHF. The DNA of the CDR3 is TGTGCCAGCAGGTTCAGGGAAAATAGCAATCAGCCCCAGCATTTT.